This passage covers 6 T cell receptor beta chains from one sample sequenced in a study of T-cell reconstitution after alpha-beta-depleted transplantation in children. Using unique molecular identifiers, the investigators prepared the TCRbeta library. TCRdb redid the calling of the PCR reads with MiXCR, one entry per CDR3 protein. The table has about 110,000 distinct CDR3 sequences, about 6.4% seen once. The source material was PBMCs, mostly from graft donor cells, sampled 360 days after TCRalphabeta/CD19-depleted stem cell transplant. Receptor source: a male patient between 2 and 15 years old who had a stem cell transplant for acute lymphoblastic leukemia, so the T cells may come from the graft donor.

At least ten counts were recorded for this clonotype. The V call is TRBV4-2, the J call TRBJ2-5; D may correspond to TRBD1 or TRBD2 (5 bases each). Trimming removed 1 base from V and 3 bases from J, with 18 bases in between. From germline, CDR1 is LGHNA and CDR2 YNFKEQ. The CDR3 is made up of 17 amino acids. CDR3: CASSQVSAKGTKETQYF. The CDR3 DNA reads TGTGCCAGCAGCCAAGTATCGGCTAAGGGGACCAAAGAGACCCAGTACTTC.

J is TRBJ2-1 and V is TRBV28; TRBD2 matches 7 bases. V was clipped by 3 bases and J by 0 bases; unmatched bases: 5. This CDR3 is built from 16 residues. Germline V CDR1 and CDR2: MDHEN, SYDVKM. This chain's CDR3 is CASSLISGYSYNEQFF. Written as DNA, the CDR3 is TGTGCCAGCAGTTTGATTAGCGGGTACTCCTACAATGAGCAGTTCTTC.

This clonotype was found many times. The gene calls are TRBV30 and TRBJ2-1; 10 positions agree with TRBD2. V gave up 5 bases and J gave up 0 bases; unmatched junction bases: 13. Germline CDR1 and CDR2: GTSNPN and SVGIG (reference sequence). The CDR3 totals 18 residues. CDR3 amino acids: CAWGRASGSPSSYNEQFF. CDR3 DNA: TGTGCCTGGGGCCGGGCTAGCGGGAGCCCCAGCTCCTACAATGAGCAGTTCTTC.

The table lists this clonotype with many counts. This chain links TRBV10-3 with TRBJ2-5, with 9 bases identical to TRBD1. V lost 5 bases and J lost 9; bases outside the gene matches: 10. CDR1 is ENHRY and CDR2 is SYGVKD in the germline V gene. CDR3 length equals 14 residues. CDR3 sequence (DNA): TGTGCCATCAGTCCAACAGGGGGCCCTGGGGCCCAGTACTTC. Amino acids: CAISPTGGPGAQYF.

This clonotype was counted many times. This chain connects TRBV11-2 to TRBJ1-2, with 10 bases identical to TRBD1. The trim removed 1 base at V and 8 bases at J, leaving 13 bases unmatched. The CDR3 is 17 residues long. Per the germline V gene, CDR1 is SGHAT and CDR2 is FQNNGV. The CDR3 region is CASSLGPGTGATHGYTF. In DNA, the CDR3 is TGTGCCAGCAGCTTAGGGCCCGGGACAGGGGCAACTCACGGCTACACCTTC.

This clonotype has ten or more counts. At one of its ends the junction is not consistent with the germline gene, which may arise from a read error. The chain is built from TRBV28 and TRBJ2-3; the match to TRBD1 covers 8 bases. The CDR3 totals 14 residues. The germline gives CDR1 MDHEN, CDR2 SYDVKM. The CDR3 sequence is CASSWDRLTDTQYF. DNA of the CDR3: TGTGCCAGTAGTTGGGACAGGCTCACAGATACGCAGTATTTT.